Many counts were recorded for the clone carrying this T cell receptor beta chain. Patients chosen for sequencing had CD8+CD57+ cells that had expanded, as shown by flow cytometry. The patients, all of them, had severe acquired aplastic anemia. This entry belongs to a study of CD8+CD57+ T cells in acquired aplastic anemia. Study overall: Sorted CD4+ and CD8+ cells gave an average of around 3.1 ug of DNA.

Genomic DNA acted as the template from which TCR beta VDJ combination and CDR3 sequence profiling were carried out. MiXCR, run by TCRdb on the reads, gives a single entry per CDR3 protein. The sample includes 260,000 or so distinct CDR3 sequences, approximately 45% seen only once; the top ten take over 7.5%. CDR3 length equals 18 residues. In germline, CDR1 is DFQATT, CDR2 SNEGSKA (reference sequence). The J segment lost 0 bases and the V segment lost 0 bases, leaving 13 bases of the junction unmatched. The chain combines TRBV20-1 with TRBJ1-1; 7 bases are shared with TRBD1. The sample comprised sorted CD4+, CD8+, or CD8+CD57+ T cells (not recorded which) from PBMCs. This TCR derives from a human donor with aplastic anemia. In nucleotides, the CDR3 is TGCAGTGCTAGAGAATTCGGACAGGAGGTAGTCATGAACACTGAAGCTTTCTTT. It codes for CSAREFGQEVVMNTEAFF.